This TCR beta chain was sequenced during a study of T cell responses to AZD1222 COVID-19 vaccine. TCRdb's copy holds only in-frame clones and misses some; the assay was immunoSEQ multiplex PCR. The repertoire includes 120,000 to 150,000 clones, roughly 91% of them detected once, and approximately 2% sits in the top ten. Germline CDR1 SGHRS, CDR2 YFSETQ. The CDR3 extends over 17 amino acids. V was clipped by 0 bases and J by 7 bases; unmatched bases: 7. The rearrangement uses TRBV5-1 and TRBJ2-1, with TRBD2 matching over 13 bases. This sequence was found in an adult who received the AZD1222 COVID-19 vaccine. The material was peripheral blood, obtained 28 days after the second AZD1222 dose. This CDR3 reads CASSLDTSGRAWNEQFF. The CDR3 nucleotides read TGCGCCAGCAGCTTGGATACTAGCGGGAGGGCTTGGAATGAGCAGTTCTTC.